Listed below are T cell receptor beta chains from one sample, sequenced in a study of blood T cell repertoires in COVID-19. Sequencing was performed with immunoSEQ multiplex PCR; in TCRdb, only in-frame clones are kept and a portion is missing. The data contain approximately 250,000 clones, over 75% of them seen just once; the ten biggest clones take up roughly 8.6%. Source material: peripheral blood. The receptor source for this set is a human donor in a cohort sampled during active COVID-19. Both conserved end residues are part of each CDR3. Each record gives: V gene, D gene, clone size, J gene, CDR3 protein, CDR3 DNA. The D gene is left open where the match is weak. Clone size is stated in some rows and not others, as once, few, many or a class when expanded.

TRBV13	NA	NA	TRBJ1-1	CASRLDPNTEAFF	TGTGCCAGCCGGCTAGATCCAAACACTGAAGCTTTCTTT
TRBV12-3/TRBV12-4	NA	NA	TRBJ1-1	CASSAGGSTEAFF	TGTGCCAGCAGTGCCGGGGGGTCCACTGAAGCTTTCTTT
TRBV20-1	NA	NA	TRBJ1-2	CSASLATTNYGYTF	TGCAGTGCTAGTCTGGCGACAACTAACTATGGCTACACCTTC
TRBV18	TRBD1	NA	TRBJ1-1	CASSHDRGGDTEAFF	TGTGCCAGCTCCCATGACAGGGGAGGGGACACTGAAGCTTTCTTT
TRBV19	NA	NA	TRBJ1-1	CASRMSGGGEAFF	TGTGCCAGTAGGATGAGTGGGGGCGGGGAAGCTTTCTTT
TRBV6-2/TRBV6-3	NA	NA	TRBJ2-2	CASGSPTGELFF	TGTGCCAGCGGTTCCCCGACCGGGGAGCTGTTTTTT
TRBV4-2	NA	NA	TRBJ1-5	CASSQAPGSNQPQHF	TGTGCCAGCAGCCAAGCCCCGGGTTCGAATCAGCCCCAGCATTTT
TRBV6-6	TRBD2	NA	TRBJ2-4	CASSYGQGGNIQYF	TGTGCCAGCAGTTACGGGCAGGGAGGGAACATTCAGTACTTC
TRBV6-5	TRBD2	NA	TRBJ2-3	CASSLSGGADTQYF	TGTGCCAGCAGTCTGAGTGGGGGGGCAGATACGCAGTATTTT
TRBV12-3/TRBV12-4	NA	NA	TRBJ2-5	CASSTYRSAQYF	TGTGCCAGCAGTACCTACAGGAGTGCCCAGTACTTC
TRBV7-2	TRBD2	NA	TRBJ2-1	CASSSYSGTNNEQFF	TGTGCCAGCAGCTCTTATAGCGGGACAAACAATGAGCAGTTCTTC
TRBV27	NA	NA	TRBJ1-6	CASSLGQSSYNSPLHF	TGTGCCAGCAGTTTAGGGCAGAGCTCCTATAATTCACCCCTCCACTTT
TRBV19	TRBD2	NA	TRBJ2-3	CASSNLAGGPGTDTQYF	TGTGCCAGTAGTAACCTAGCGGGGGGGCCGGGCACAGATACGCAGTATTTT
TRBV5-8	TRBD1	NA	TRBJ2-6	CASSYWTGGANVLTF	TGTGCCAGCAGCTATTGGACAGGCGGGGCCAACGTCCTGACTTTC
TRBV9	NA	NA	TRBJ1-3	CASSVSPSVSGNTIYF	TGTGCCAGCAGCGTAAGCCCGTCCGTCTCTGGAAACACCATATATTTT
TRBV6-1	NA	NA	TRBJ2-5	CAGSEGTKQETQYF	TGTGCCGGCAGTGAGGGGACAAAACAAGAGACCCAGTACTTC
TRBV19	NA	NA	TRBJ2-6	CASSYFPSGANVLTF	TGTGCCAGTAGTTACTTCCCCTCTGGGGCCAACGTCCTGACTTTC
TRBV5-1	TRBD2	NA	TRBJ2-1	CASSFRREWSYNEQFF	TGCGCCAGCAGCTTCCGGCGGGAGTGGTCCTACAATGAGCAGTTCTTC
TRBV16	TRBD1	NA	TRBJ1-6	CASRGQGTPLHF	TGTGCCAGCAGAGGACAGGGAACCCCCCTCCACTTT
TRBV5-1	NA	NA	TRBJ1-1	CASSLDLGGTEAFF	TGCGCCAGCAGCTTGGATCTTGGAGGTACTGAAGCTTTCTTT
TRBV24-1	TRBD2	once	TRBJ2-1	CATSDSLAGEQFF	TGTGCCACCAGTGATTCTCTAGCGGGAGAGCAGTTCTTC
TRBV3-1/TRBV3-2	TRBD1	few	TRBJ1-1	CASSQFGQGIGEAFF	TGTGCCAGCAGCCAATTCGGACAGGGGATCGGCGAAGCTTTCTTT
TRBV29-1	TRBD2	NA	TRBJ2-1	CSAYGTSSGAYNEQFF	TGCAGCGCCTACGGTACCTCTAGCGGGGCTTACAATGAGCAGTTCTTC
TRBV6-6	NA	NA	TRBJ1-1	CASSSPKGVNTEAFF	TGTGCCAGCAGTTCTCCTAAAGGGGTGAACACTGAAGCTTTCTTT
TRBV6-2/TRBV6-3	NA	few	TRBJ2-3	CASSQSDTQYF	TGTGCCAGCAGCCAGAGTGATACGCAGTATTTT
TRBV27	TRBD1	NA	TRBJ1-6	CASSFLYPRDRDSPLHF	TGTGCCAGCAGTTTTCTTTACCCGCGGGACAGAGATTCACCCCTCCACTTT
TRBV27	TRBD1	few	TRBJ1-6	CASSLGTGSTPLHF	TGTGCCAGCAGTCTTGGGACAGGGTCTACACCCCTCCACTTT
TRBV19	TRBD1	few	TRBJ1-6	CASSFTTGIYASPLHF	TGTGCCAGTAGTTTCACGACAGGGATTTATGCTTCACCCCTCCACTTT
TRBV5-6	NA	once	TRBJ1-2	CASSLPGEDGYTF	TGTGCCAGCAGCCTCCCCGGGGAGGATGGCTACACCTTC
TRBV6-5	TRBD2	NA	TRBJ2-3	CASSLTSGFVADTQYF	TGTGCCAGCAGTTTGACTAGCGGGTTCGTAGCAGATACGCAGTATTTT
TRBV5-6	NA	NA	TRBJ2-7	CASSLGRSYEQYF	TGTGCCAGCAGCTTGGGCAGGTCCTACGAGCAGTACTTC
TRBV5-1	NA	once	TRBJ2-7	CASSLEQVETYEQYF	TGCGCCAGCAGCTTGGAACAGGTGGAAACCTACGAGCAGTACTTC
TRBV7-2	NA	once	TRBJ1-2	CASSPDTRGYTF	TGTGCCAGCAGCCCTGACACACGGGGCTACACCTTC
TRBV19	NA	few	TRBJ1-1	CASSMAAGNTEAFF	TGTGCCAGTAGTATGGCCGCAGGGAACACTGAAGCTTTCTTT
TRBV2	TRBD1	NA	TRBJ1-6	CASSEGTGDNSPLHF	TGTGCCAGCAGTGAAGGGACAGGGGATAATTCACCCCTCCACTTT
TRBV27	NA	NA	TRBJ1-1	CASSLGRGGNTEAFF	TGTGCCAGCAGTTTAGGAAGGGGAGGGAACACTGAAGCTTTCTTT
TRBV6-2/TRBV6-3	TRBD1	NA	TRBJ2-5	CASSLGQGARATQYF	TGTGCCAGCAGTCTTGGACAGGGGGCGCGAGCGACCCAGTACTTC
TRBV6-1	TRBD1	NA	TRBJ1-5	CASSESQGALQPQHF	TGTGCCAGCAGTGAGAGTCAGGGGGCCCTCCAGCCCCAGCATTTT
TRBV19	NA	NA	TRBJ1-2	CASSQGQVYGYTF	TGTGCCAGTAGTCAGGGGCAGGTCTATGGCTACACCTTC
TRBV7-2	TRBD2	NA	TRBJ2-3	CASSLGLAESDTQYF	TGTGCCAGCAGCTTAGGACTAGCAGAATCAGATACGCAGTATTTT
TRBV28	NA	NA	TRBJ2-3	CASSFSRADTQYF	TGTGCCAGCAGTTTTAGTCGCGCAGATACGCAGTATTTT